The 18 T cell receptor beta chains in this list originate from one sample, sequenced in a study of T cell repertoires in cytomegalovirus infection. Their antigens remain unidentified. MiXCR was run by TCRdb on the reads, yielding one entry per CDR3 protein. The sample comprises about 830,000 distinct CDR3 sequences, approximately 32% of which are singletons, and over 10% rests with the top ten. The sample here was cultured CD8+ T cells from PBMCs, taken from culture after CMV antigen stimulation. Every receptor here comes from a human donor in good health (CMV status not recorded). Some clones in this sample may be carry-over from other donors' samples.

The rearrangement links TRBV27 to TRBJ1-5, with D perhaps matching TRBD1 (6 bases). V dropped 5 bases and J dropped 0 bases, with 17 bases sitting between them. The germline V gene encodes CDR1 MNHEY and CDR2 SMNVEV (reference sequence). This CDR3 comprises 17 residues. The CDR3 region has the DNA TGTGCCAGCAGTACCTCAGGGGCCCACCTTAGCAATCAGCCCCAGCATTTT. Amino acids: CASSTSGAHLSNQPQHF.

V is TRBV6-2 or TRBV6-3 and J is TRBJ2-1; no firm D call. Trimming left V 2 bases short and J 3 bases short, with 2 bases between. The CDR3 loop spans 12 amino acids. The germline V gene encodes CDR1 MNHEY and CDR2 SVGEGT. CDR3 DNA sequence: TGTGCCAGCAGTTACAACTACAATGAGCAGTTCTTC. Translating gives CASSYNYNEQFF.

This clonotype has only a few counts. This chain connects TRBV12-3 or TRBV12-4 to TRBJ2-5; D is unresolved. This CDR3 comprises 15 residues. V was trimmed by 4 bases and J by 4 bases, leaving 16 bases between them. In DNA form, the CDR3 reads TGTGCCAGCAGTTCCACTGCGAAGGTATTAGAGACCCAGTACTTC. The encoded protein is CASSSTAKVLETQYF.

The chain combines TRBV7-6 with TRBJ2-7; 16 bases map to TRBD2. With 1 base clipped from V and 3 bases from J, the junction kept 9 bases outside the gene matches. Germline CDR1 is SGHVS and CDR2 is FNYEAQ. This CDR3 has 19 residues. The CDR3: CASSLGTGTSGGAFYEQYV. The CDR3 DNA sequence: TGTGCCAGCAGCTTAGGGACCGGGACTAGCGGGGGGGCCTTCTACGAGCAGTACGTC.

V gene TRBV6-5 combines with J gene TRBJ2-7; D ambiguous. The V end lost 10 bases, the J end lost 6 bases, and 13 bases lay between the germline ends. CDR1 and CDR2 (germline): MNHEY, SVGAGI. CDR3 length: 11 amino acids. CDR3 loop: CATRAALEQYF. CDR3 nucleotides: TGTGCCACCCGGGCCGCGCTCGAGCAGTACTTC.

This chain uses TRBV27 with TRBJ2-3; 14 bases map to TRBD2. This CDR3 region has 18 residues. V dropped 5 bases and J dropped 4; count of bases not matched to a gene: 11. Germline CDR1 and CDR2: MNHEY and SMNVEV (reference sequence). The CDR3 nucleotides read TGTGCCAGCAGTCCGGGACTAGCGGGGGTTTCTTGGGCAGATACGCAGTATTTT. Its translation is CASSPGLAGVSWADTQYF.

This clonotype was detected many times. This chain joins TRBV7-6 and TRBJ2-1; 11 nucleotides align to TRBD2. The V segment lost 5 bases and the J segment 5 bases; nucleotides outside the gene matches: 8. CDR1 and CDR2 (germline): SGHVS, FNYEAQ. This CDR3 comprises 16 residues. In DNA, the CDR3 is TGTGCCAGCAGCATCTTCCTAGCGGGGGGTGACAATGAGCAGTTCTTC. Its protein is CASSIFLAGGDNEQFF.

This sequence joins TRBV14 and TRBJ2-3; the match to TRBD2 covers 8 bases. With V trimmed by 1 base and J by 3 bases, 12 bases remained unmatched. CDR1 is SGHDN and CDR2 is FVKESK in the germline V gene. The CDR3 spans 18 residues. The CDR3, as DNA: TGTGCCAGCAGCCAAGGAGGGTCGGGCGGGGGGTCTACAGATACGCAGTATTTT. Its translation is CASSQGGSGGGSTDTQYF.

The genes are TRBV5-1 and TRBJ2-7; D is perhaps TRBD1 (5 bases). Trimming removed 0 bases at V and 3 bases at J, with 10 bases between. Germline V gene lookup returns CDR1 SGHRS and CDR2 YFSETQ. The CDR3 contains 14 residues. Written as DNA, the CDR3 is TGCGCCAGCAGCTTGGAAGGGGCCGACTACGAGCAGTACGTC. This translates into CASSLEGADYEQYV.

This clonotype has just a few counts. The gene calls are TRBV7-2 and TRBJ1-1, with unresolved D. Germline-derived CDR1 and CDR2 are SGHTA and FQGNSA. V was trimmed by 3 bases and J by 0 bases, leaving 8 bases between them. This CDR3 is 14 amino acids long. The CDR3 nucleotides read TGTGCCAGCAGCTTTAGGAAACTGAACACTGAAGCTTTCTTT. Amino acid sequence: CASSFRKLNTEAFF. The full variable domain, in which reference TRBV7-2 and TRBJ1-1 provide the parts outside the CDR3, is GAGVSQSPSNKVTEKGKDVELRCDPISGHTALYWYRQSLGQGLEFLIYFQGNSAPDKSGLPSDRFSAERTGGSVSTLTIQRTQQEDSAVYLCASSFRKLNTEAFFGQGTRLTVV.

The chain joins TRBV6-2 or TRBV6-3 to TRBJ2-7; D might be TRBD2 (6 bases). Trimming took 11 bases from V and 6 from J, leaving 17 bases between them. Germline-derived CDR1 and CDR2 are MNHEY and SVGEGT. CDR3 length: 12 residues. DNA for the CDR3: TGTGCCGGCGGCCTGGGGGGAGGCGAGCAGTACGTC. Its protein is CAGGLGGGEQYV.

The chain links TRBV27 to TRBJ1-2, with D tentatively TRBD1 (5 bases). The CDR3 is 14 residues long. Trimming removed 4 bases from V and 5 bases from J, with 14 bases in between. CDR1 MNHEY and CDR2 SMNVEV come from the germline V gene (reference sequence). For the CDR3, the DNA is TGTGCCAGCAGTTCCTGGCATGGGGCGTATGGCTACACCTTC. It encodes CASSSWHGAYGYTF.

This clonotype was observed a few times. The gene calls are TRBV3-1 and TRBJ1-3; D might be TRBD1 (6 bases). Germline V gene sequence: CDR1 LGHDT, CDR2 YNNKEL (reference sequence). The CDR3 loop spans 17 amino acids. Trimming removed 0 bases at V and 0 bases at J, with 12 bases between. CDR3 coding DNA: TGTGCCAGCAGCCAAGATCCCGGGACAACCTCTGGAAACACCATATATTTT. Translated, it gives CASSQDPGTTSGNTIYF.

This clonotype has ten or more counts. This chain links TRBV28 with TRBJ2-5; D possibly corresponds to TRBD1 (6 bases). The length of the CDR3 is 15 residues. CDR1 is MDHEN and CDR2 is SYDVKM in the germline V gene. V gave up 1 base and J gave up 5 bases, with 14 bases separating them. The CDR3 sequence: CASSLLGTHGETQYF. The CDR3 nucleotides are TGTGCCAGCAGTTTATTAGGGACACACGGGGAGACCCAGTACTTC.

This clonotype was found a few times. This chain links TRBV7-9 with TRBJ2-7, with D possibly being TRBD2 (6 bases). V was trimmed by 8 bases and J by 2 bases, leaving 13 bases between them. CDR1 and CDR2 (germline): SEHNR, FQNEAQ (reference sequence). CDR3 length: 13 residues. The CDR3 DNA sequence: TGTGCCAGCGAGGGAGGTGTGACCTACGAGCAGTACTTC. This codes for CASEGGVTYEQYF.

This clonotype came up many times. The chain combines TRBV12-3 or TRBV12-4 with TRBJ2-7; tentative D call: TRBD2 (6 bases). Trimming removed 1 base at V and 7 bases at J, with 8 bases between. This CDR3 is built from 12 residues. DNA for the CDR3: TGTGCCAGCAGTTTAGGGGCGGGAGAGCAGTACGTC. This gives the protein CASSLGAGEQYV.

This chain joins TRBV6-1 and TRBJ2-6; no clear D. The germline V and J ends were trimmed by 5 bases and 0 bases, with 11 bases remaining between them. CDR1 is MNHNS, CDR2 SASEGT, per germline. The CDR3 loop spans 16 amino acids. The CDR3 here is CASSPRISSGANVLTF. The CDR3 DNA is TGTGCCAGCAGTCCTCGGATTTCCTCTGGGGCCAACGTCCTGACTTTC.

This clonotype was seen more than once but under ten times. V gene TRBV15 combines with J gene TRBJ1-2; D gene unclear. Germline V CDR1 and CDR2: LNHNV, YYDKDF (reference sequence). CDR3 length equals 12 residues. V was shortened by 3 bases and J by 5 bases, with 7 bases between the two germline ends. The DNA of the CDR3 is TGTGCCACCAGCAGGGATCAATATGGCTACACCTTC. This sequence encodes CATSRDQYGYTF.